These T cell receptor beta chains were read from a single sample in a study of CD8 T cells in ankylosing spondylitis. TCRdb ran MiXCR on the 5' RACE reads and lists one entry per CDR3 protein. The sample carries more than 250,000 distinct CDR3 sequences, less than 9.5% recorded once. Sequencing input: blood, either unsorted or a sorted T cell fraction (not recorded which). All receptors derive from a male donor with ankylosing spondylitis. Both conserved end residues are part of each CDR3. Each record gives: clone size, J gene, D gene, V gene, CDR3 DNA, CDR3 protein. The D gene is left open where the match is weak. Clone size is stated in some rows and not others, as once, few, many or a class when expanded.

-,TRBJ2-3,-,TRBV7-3,TGTGCCAGCAGCTTATTCGGCGGGCTAGCAGATACGCAGTATTTT,CASSLFGGLADTQYF
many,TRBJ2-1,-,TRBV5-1,TGCGCCAGCAGCTTGGACCGAAATGAGCAGTTCTTC,CASSLDRNEQFF
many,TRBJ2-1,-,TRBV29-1,TGCAGCGTTGAAATACTGTGGGTCTCCTACAATGAGCAGTTCTTC,CSVEILWVSYNEQFF
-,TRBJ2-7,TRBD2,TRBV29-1,TGCAGCGTTGTAACGAGCGGGGCCTCCTACGAGCAGTACTTC,CSVVTSGASYEQYF
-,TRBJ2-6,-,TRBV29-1,TGCAGCGTTGTGCTCCGGGGCTCTGGGGCCAACGTCCTGACTTTC,CSVVLRGSGANVLTF
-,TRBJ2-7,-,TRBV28,TGTGCCAGCAGCCTTGGGCTCGGGGTCCTCGGCTCCTACGAGCAGTACTTC,CASSLGLGVLGSYEQYF
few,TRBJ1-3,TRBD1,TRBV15,TGTGCCACCAGCAGAGATCAGGGCAGGGGGGCGGACACCATATATTTT,CATSRDQGRGADTIYF
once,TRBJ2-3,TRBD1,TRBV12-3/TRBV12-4,TGTGCCAGCAGATTGGGACAGGGGGCAGGGACAGATACGCAGTATTTT,CASRLGQGAGTDTQYF
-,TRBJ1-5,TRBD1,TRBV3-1,TGTGCCAGCAGCCAAGACAGGGACAGTCAGCCCCAGCAATTT,CASSQDRDSQPQQF
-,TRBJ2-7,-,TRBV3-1,TGTGCCAGCAGCCGGACGGACCCTAGAGGGAATTACGAGCAGTACTTC,CASSRTDPRGNYEQYF
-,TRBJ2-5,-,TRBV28,TGTGCCAGCAGTTTATGGTCTCAGTTCGGCGGGGCCAAGGGCCAAGAGACCCAGTACTTC,CASSLWSQFGGAKGQETQYF
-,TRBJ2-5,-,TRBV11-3,TGTGCCAGCAGCCCACGGGACCAAACCCAAGAGACCCAGTACTTC,CASSPRDQTQETQYF
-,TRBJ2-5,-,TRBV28,TGTGCCAGCAGTCCCACCCACCAAGAGACCCAGTACTTC,CASSPTHQETQYF
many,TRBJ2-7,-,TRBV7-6,TGTGCCAGCAGCTTAATTCGGGAGTACGAGCAGTACTTC,CASSLIREYEQYF
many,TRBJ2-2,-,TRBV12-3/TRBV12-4,TGTGCCAGCAGTCTAAGCGGGCCCACCGGGGAGCTGTTTTTT,CASSLSGPTGELFF
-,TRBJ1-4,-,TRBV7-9,TGTGCCAGCAGGAGGAGGGAGTCTAATGAAAAACTGTTTTTT,CASRRRESNEKLFF
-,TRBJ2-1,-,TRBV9,TGTGCCAGCAGTTTGTCGGACTCCCGGCGGGGCAATGAGCAGTTCTTC,CASSLSDSRRGNEQFF
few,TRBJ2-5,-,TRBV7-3,TGTGCCAGCAGCTTCGGGGGTGGGGAAGAGACCCAGTACTTC,CASSFGGGEETQYF
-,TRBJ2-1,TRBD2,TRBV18,TGTGCCAGCTCACTCGCGGATCTAGCGGGAGTAGTAGTTGAGCAGTTCTTC,CASSLADLAGVVVEQFF
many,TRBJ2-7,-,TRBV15,TGTGCCACCAGCAGAGATGGTAGGGAGTACGACGAGCAGTACTTC,CATSRDGREYDEQYF
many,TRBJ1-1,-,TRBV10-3,TGTGCCATCGGGGAGGGGGTAGACACTGAAGCTTTCTTT,CAIGEGVDTEAFF
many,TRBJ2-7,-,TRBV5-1,TGTGCCAGCAGTGCGCAGGGCTACGAGCAGTACTTC,CASSAQGYEQYF
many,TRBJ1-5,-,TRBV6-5,TGTGCCAGCAGTTACCGTCTGGATCAGCCCCAGCATTTT,CASSYRLDQPQHF
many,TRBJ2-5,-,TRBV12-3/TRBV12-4,TGTGCCAGCAGTAGAAGTCCAGCGAAGACCCAGTACTTC,CASSRSPAKTQYF
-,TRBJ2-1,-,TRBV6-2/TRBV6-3,TGTGCCAGCAAAGAAGGGGGCTCCTACAATGAGCAGTTCTTC,CASKEGGSYNEQFF
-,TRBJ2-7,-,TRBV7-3,TGTGCCAGCAGCTTTGACCGGGCCGCCTACGAGCAGTACTTC,CASSFDRAAYEQYF
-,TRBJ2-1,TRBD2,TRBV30,TGTGCCTGGAGCACGGGACTAGAGACCTACAATGAGCAGTTCTTC,CAWSTGLETYNEQFF
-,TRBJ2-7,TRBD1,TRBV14,TGTGCCATCGTACGGGACAGGGGTTACGAGCAGTACTTC,CAIVRDRGYEQYF
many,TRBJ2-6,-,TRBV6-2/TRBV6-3,TGTGCCAGCAGTTTATCTGGGGCCAACGTCCTGACTTTC,CASSLSGANVLTF
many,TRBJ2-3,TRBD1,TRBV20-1,TGCAGTGCTAGCGCTAGACAGGGGAGGACAGATACGCAGTATTTT,CSASARQGRTDTQYF
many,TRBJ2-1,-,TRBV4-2,TGTGCCAGCAGCCTAGGGGGGACTACCCATGAGCAGTTCTTC,CASSLGGTTHEQFF
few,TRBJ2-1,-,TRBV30,TGTGCCTGGAGCGACCCGGGACATAAGGCCTACAATGAGCAGTTCTTC,CAWSDPGHKAYNEQFF
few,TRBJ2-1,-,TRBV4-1,TGCGCCAGCAGCCAAGTTAATCTAGTGTCTTACAATGAGCAGTTCTTC,CASSQVNLVSYNEQFF
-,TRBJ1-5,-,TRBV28,TGTGCCAGCAGACCTACAGAGGCCTTTCAGCCCCAGCATTTT,CASRPTEAFQPQHF
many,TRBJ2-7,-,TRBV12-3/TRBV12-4,TGTGCCAGCAGTTTGGGATCGAGACTCTACGAGCAGTACTTC,CASSLGSRLYEQYF
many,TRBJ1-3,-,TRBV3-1,TGTGCCAGCAGCCATGGGGGGAGATCTGGAAACACCATATATTTT,CASSHGGRSGNTIYF
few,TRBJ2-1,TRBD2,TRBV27,TGTGCCACACGGGCGGGACTAGCGGGAAATGAGCAGTTCTTC,CATRAGLAGNEQFF
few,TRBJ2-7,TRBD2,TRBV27,TGTGCCAGCAGCCGACAGCTAGCGGGAGGTTTGTACGAGCAGTACTTC,CASSRQLAGGLYEQYF
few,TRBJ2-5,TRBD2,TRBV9,TGTGCCAGCAGCGAGGGGATAGCGGGACTGCAAGAGACCCAGTACTTC,CASSEGIAGLQETQYF
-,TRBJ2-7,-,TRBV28,TGTGCCAGCCCGCCCCGGGACTTTCGGCACAACCAAGCCGGAGAGGGAATTCACGAGCAGTACTTC,CASPPRDFRHNQAGEGIHEQYF
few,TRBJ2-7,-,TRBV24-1,TGTGCCACCAGTGATTCCTCCCCGGGACATTTCTACGAGCAGTACTTC,CATSDSSPGHFYEQYF
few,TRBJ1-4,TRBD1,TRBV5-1,TGCGCCAGCAGCTCTCTTCCCGCCGGGACAGCTAATGAAAAACTGTTTTTT,CASSSLPAGTANEKLFF
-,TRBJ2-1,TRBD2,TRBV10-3,TGTGCCATCAGGAGGGAGGGCCTCGTTGAGCAGTTCTTC,CAIRREGLVEQFF
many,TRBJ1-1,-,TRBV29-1,TGCAGCGCAGGACAGCAAAACACTGAAGCTTTCTTT,CSAGQQNTEAFF
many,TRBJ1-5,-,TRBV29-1,TGCAGCGTAGGATCGGGGGCCGATCAGCCCCAGCATTTT,CSVGSGADQPQHF
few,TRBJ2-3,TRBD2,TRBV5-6,TGTGCCAGCAGCCTCCGGGACTATAGAGGTACGCAGTATTTT,CASSLRDYRGTQYF
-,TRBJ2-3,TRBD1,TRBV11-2,TGTGCCAGCACCTTTTCGGGACAGCTCACAGATACGCAGTATTTT,CASTFSGQLTDTQYF
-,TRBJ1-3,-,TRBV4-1,TGCGCCAGCAGCCAAGATCGAGGGCTGAACTCTGGAAACACCATATATTTT,CASSQDRGLNSGNTIYF
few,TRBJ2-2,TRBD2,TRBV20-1,TGCAGTGCTATATCGACTAGCGGGTATTACACCGGGGAGCTGTTTTTT,CSAISTSGYYTGELFF